This T cell receptor (beta chain) was sequenced in a study of Ad26.COV2.S vaccination and SARS-CoV-2 variants. Study at large: A participant enrolled in the COV1001 Ad26.COV2.S trial arm provided the sample. The authors gave Ad26.COV2.S intramuscularly, either once or twice 56 days apart. Points from the study as a whole: Breadth, reportedly substantial, characterized the spike-specific CD8+ and CD4+ T cell responses after vaccination.

Using immunoSEQ multiplex PCR, the repertoire was profiled, and TCRdb retains in-frame clones only, with some absent. The data hold around 450,000 clones, with 75% to 95% observed a single time. Sample treatment: some 20 received Ad26.COV2.S at low or high dose, single or two shots; roughly 5 received placebo; per-sample allocation not given. After the first vaccine or placebo injection, samples were drawn on day 63. An adult donor aged 18-55 years was enrolled in Boston. With respect to this clone: Its antigen is not identified.

This CDR3 region has 18 residues. From germline, CDR1 is LGHNA and CDR2 YSLEER. V lost 1 base to trimming and J lost 2 bases, with 19 bases between them. The starting material was peripheral blood, obtained in a trial of Ad26.COV2.S vaccine versus placebo. This sequence originates from a person between 18 and 65 years old who received the Ad26.COV2.S COVID-19 vaccine or a placebo. This chain uses TRBV4-3 with TRBJ2-3, with D tentatively TRBD1 (5 bases). CDR3 bases: TGCGCCAGCAGCCAAGCCCCAGGCGGACAAATCAACACAGATACGCAGTATTTT. Translated: CASSQAPGGQINTDTQYF.